These 24 T cell receptor beta chains were sequenced from one sample in a study of blood T cell repertoires in COVID-19. The method was immunoSEQ multiplex PCR; TCRdb's version includes in-frame clones alone and lacks a portion of them. The table lists approximately 130,000 clones, around 88% of them singletons. Sequenced input: peripheral blood. These receptors were obtained from a woman between 45 and 60 years old who had recovered from COVID-19.

The chain has TRBV7-9 and TRBJ2-3; TRBD2 agrees at 7 bases. The V and J ends lost 10 bases and 5 bases, in that order; junction bases with no gene match: 15. CDR1 is SEHNR and CDR2 is FQNEAQ in the germline V gene (reference sequence). There are 15 residues in the CDR3. The CDR3 loop reads CATTGEAGVVDTQYF. For the CDR3, the DNA is TGTGCCACCACCGGGGAGGCGGGAGTGGTAGATACGCAGTATTTT.

V is TRBV19 and J is TRBJ1-2, with D tentatively TRBD1 (5 bases). V lost 5 bases, J lost 6 bases, and 16 bases lay in between. Germline V lookup: CDR1 LNHDA, CDR2 SQIVND (reference sequence). The length of the CDR3 is 14 residues. This CDR3 reads CASSLAGPRDGYTF. The CDR3 DNA follows: TGTGCCAGTAGTTTGGCAGGGCCCAGAGATGGCTACACCTTC. Together with reference TRBV19 and TRBJ1-2, the CDR3 gives the full variable domain: DGGITQSPKYLFRKEGQNVTLSCEQNLNHDAMYWYRQDPGQGLRLIYYSQIVNDFQKGDIAEGYSVSREKKESFPLTVTSAQKNPTAFYLCASSLAGPRDGYTFGSGTRLTVV.

This chain connects TRBV14 to TRBJ1-1; TRBD1 aligns across 7 bases. The CDR3 is 17 residues long. Germline values: CDR1 SGHDN, CDR2 FVKESK. The trim removed 5 bases at V and 2 bases at J, leaving 14 bases unmatched. The CDR3 region is CASSEGAGGYGNTEAFF. DNA for the CDR3: TGTGCCAGCAGCGAAGGGGCAGGGGGTTATGGAAACACTGAAGCTTTCTTT. The full variable domain, in which reference TRBV14 and TRBJ1-1 provide the parts outside the CDR3, is EAGVTQFPSHSVIEKGQTVTLRCDPISGHDNLYWYRRVMGKEIKFLLHFVKESKQDESGMPNNRFLAERTGGTYSTLKVQPAELEDSGVYFCASSEGAGGYGNTEAFFGQGTRLTVV.

The chain joins TRBV6-2 or TRBV6-3 to TRBJ2-1; the match to TRBD1 covers 11 bases. After removal of 4 bases from V and 4 bases from J, the junction contained 3 bases not matched to a gene. There are 15 residues in the CDR3. Per the germline V gene, CDR1 is MNHEY and CDR2 is SVGEGT. DNA for the CDR3: TGTGCCAGCAGTTGGGGGACAGGGGGATACAATGAGCAGTTCTTC. Translating gives CASSWGTGGYNEQFF.

This rearrangement joins TRBV30 to TRBJ2-7; 10 bases align to TRBD2. CDR1 and CDR2 from the germline V gene are GTSNPN and SVGIG (reference sequence). With V trimmed by 5 bases and J by 6 bases, 7 bases remained unmatched. The CDR3 runs to 13 residues. The CDR3 DNA is TGTGCCTGGTCAGCGGGAGGGCCGTTCGAGCAGTACTTC. Residues: CAWSAGGPFEQYF. The full variable domain, rest sourced from reference TRBV30 and TRBJ2-7, is SQTIHQWPATLVQPVGSPLSLECTVEGTSNPNLYWYRQAAGRGLQLLFYSVGIGQISSEVPQNLSASRPQDRQFILSSKKLLLSDSGFYLCAWSAGGPFEQYFGPGTRLTVT.

The chain recombines TRBV7-8 with TRBJ2-7; D might be TRBD2 (5 bases). CDR3 length: 15 amino acids. Per germline, CDR1 SGHVS and CDR2 FQNEAQ. Trimming left V 0 bases short and J 1 base short, with 10 bases between. In DNA, the CDR3 is TGTGCCAGCAGCTTAGCGTGGCGGGTTTCCTACGAGCAGTACTTC. Protein sequence: CASSLAWRVSYEQYF.

The chain combines TRBV18 with TRBJ2-7, with D tentatively TRBD2 (6 bases). Germline lookup yields CDR1 KGHSH and CDR2 LQKENI. V was shortened by 6 bases and J by 5 bases, with 17 bases between the two germline ends. This CDR3 has 14 amino acids. CDR3 region: CASSPDVRRDEQYF. The CDR3 coding sequence is TGTGCCAGCTCCCCGGATGTGAGGAGGGACGAGCAGTACTTC.

CDR3 sequence (DNA): TGTGCCAGCAGTGACTTCTACGACAGAAATAGCAATCAGCCCCAGCATTTT. Encoded protein: CASSDFYDRNSNQPQHF. V usage is TRBV6-4 and J usage is TRBJ1-5; D perhaps matches TRBD1 (5 bases). CDR3 length: 17 residues. Trimming shortened V by 1 base and J by 0 bases, and 13 bases separated the two germline ends. Per germline, CDR1 MRHNA and CDR2 SNTAGT.

The CDR3 DNA sequence: TGTGCCAGCAGCGGACAGATTGAAGCTTTCTTT. Protein: CASSGQIEAFF. The chain uses TRBV11-2 and TRBJ1-1, with D possibly being TRBD1 (6 bases). Trimming left V 5 bases short and J 7 bases short, with 8 bases between. The CDR3 is made up of 11 amino acids. Germline CDR1 SGHAT, CDR2 FQNNGV. Complete variable domain (other parts from reference TRBV11-2 and TRBJ1-1): EAGVAQSPRYKIIEKRQSVAFWCNPISGHATLYWYQQILGQGPKLLIQFQNNGVVDDSQLPKDRFSAERLKGVDSTLKIQPAKLEDSAVYLCASSGQIEAFFGQGTRLTVV.

The chain is built from TRBV7-9 and TRBJ1-1; 9 bases are a match to TRBD1. This CDR3 is 14 amino acids long. Germline V CDR1 and CDR2: SEHNR, FQNEAQ (reference sequence). With V trimmed by 5 bases and J by 7 bases, 8 bases remained unmatched. CDR3 loop: CASSPGTGRYEAFF. CDR3 DNA sequence: TGTGCCAGCAGCCCCGGGACAGGGAGGTATGAAGCTTTCTTT.

J is TRBJ2-1 and V is TRBV5-1, with D maybe TRBD1 (6 bases). Germline V CDR1 and CDR2: SGHRS, YFSETQ. With 2 bases removed from V and 0 bases from J, the gap between germline ends came to 12 bases. The CDR3 sequence is 16 residues long. The CDR3 DNA follows: TGCGCCAGCAGCTTCAACCAGGGGAGCTCCTACAATGAGCAGTTCTTC. It yields the protein CASSFNQGSSYNEQFF.

The chain joins TRBV7-2 to TRBJ2-6, with TRBD1 as a possible D gene (6 bases). Trimming pared 2 bases from V and 0 bases from J, leaving 17 bases between. CDR1 and CDR2 from the germline V gene are SGHTA and FQGNSA. CDR3 length: 19 amino acids. CDR3 loop: CASSLRFQGFSSGANVLTF. CDR3 in DNA: TGTGCCAGCAGCTTAAGATTTCAGGGGTTCTCCTCTGGGGCCAACGTCCTGACTTTC.

This chain uses TRBV9 with TRBJ1-3; D is uncertain. Trimming left V 0 bases short and J 0 bases short, with 7 bases between. The CDR3 contains 15 residues. CDR1 and CDR2 from the germline V gene are SGDLS and YYNGEE. CDR3 region: CASSVVVFSGNTIYF. CDR3 nucleotides: TGTGCCAGCAGCGTAGTAGTTTTCTCTGGAAACACCATATATTTT.

The chain is built from TRBV7-8 and TRBJ2-5, with 8 bases identical to TRBD1. This CDR3 region has 15 residues. Trimming removed 5 bases from V and 4 bases from J; junction bases left unmatched: 9. The V gene's germline CDR1 is SGHVS and CDR2 FQNEAQ. CDR3 sequence reads: CASSRGRTGLETQYF. DNA for the CDR3: TGTGCCAGCAGCAGAGGGCGGACAGGGTTAGAGACCCAGTACTTC.

The gene calls are TRBV11-1 and TRBJ1-1; possibly TRBD1 for D (6 bases). In germline, CDR1 is SGHAT, CDR2 FQDESV (reference sequence). The CDR3 runs 14 residues. With 4 bases removed from V and 1 base from J, the gap between germline ends came to 10 bases. The CDR3 spells CASSYRRGNTEAFF. In DNA form, the CDR3 reads TGTGCCAGCAGCTACCGCAGGGGGAACACTGAAGCTTTCTTT.

V and J are TRBV7-2 and TRBJ1-5; possible D gene TRBD1, 5 bases. V dropped 8 bases and J dropped 6 bases, with 17 bases sitting between them. CDR3 length: 14 amino acids. Germline assignment: CDR1 SGHTA and CDR2 FQGNSA. DNA for the CDR3: TGTGCCAGCGGAAGACTAGGGGCAGGTCAGCCCCAGCATTTT. Translating gives CASGRLGAGQPQHF.

A few counts support this clone. This rearrangement joins TRBV14 to TRBJ1-3; no reliable D call. V shed 4 bases and J shed 2 bases, with 9 bases lying between them. From germline, CDR1 is SGHDN and CDR2 FVKESK. The CDR3 consists of 14 residues. The CDR3 sequence is CASSRFGAGNTIYF. CDR3 DNA: TGTGCCAGCAGCCGTTTCGGGGCTGGAAACACCATATATTTT.

CDR3 DNA: TGTGCCAGCAGTTACTCGATCGCCGGTGGAAACACCATATATTTT. It translates to CASSYSIAGGNTIYF. The chain couples TRBV6-6 to TRBJ1-3; D not resolved. Germline CDR1 is MNHNY and CDR2 is SVGAGI (reference sequence). V lost 0 bases, J lost 3 bases, and 9 bases lay in between. CDR3 length: 15 residues.

The rearrangement uses TRBV9 and TRBJ1-2; D is possibly TRBD1 (5 bases). In germline, CDR1 is SGDLS, CDR2 YYNGEE. With 1 base removed from V and 0 bases from J, the gap between germline ends came to 7 bases. The CDR3 is made up of 14 amino acids. The CDR3 DNA sequence: TGTGCCAGCAGCGTAACAGGCACTAACTATGGCTACACCTTC. Protein product: CASSVTGTNYGYTF.

A few counts support this clone. V is TRBV11-2 and J is TRBJ1-1; D perhaps matches TRBD1 (6 bases). Looked up from germline, CDR1 is SGHAT and CDR2 is FQNNGV. The V gene lost 5 bases and the J gene lost 2 bases, with 18 bases spanning the gap. The CDR3 is made up of 16 amino acids. For the CDR3, the DNA is TGTGCCAGCAGCCAAATTAGGTCCAGGGGAAACACTGAAGCTTTCTTT. Translating it yields CASSQIRSRGNTEAFF.

This clone came up a few times. This chain links TRBV19 with TRBJ1-2; a possible D gene is TRBD1 (5 bases). The germline V gene has CDR1 LNHDA and CDR2 SQIVND (reference sequence). The CDR3 spans 13 residues. V was cut by 6 bases and J by 3 bases, with 11 bases left in between. CDR3 residues: CASSSDTDYGYTF. CDR3 in DNA: TGTGCCAGTAGCTCGGACACAGACTATGGCTACACCTTC.

V and J are TRBV6-5 and TRBJ2-3, with TRBD2 as a possible D gene (6 bases). Trimming left V 8 bases short and J 3 bases short, with 15 bases between. The germline gives CDR1 MNHEY, CDR2 SVGAGI. The CDR3 contains 14 residues. CDR3 residues: CASSGMAGTDTQYF. CDR3 coding DNA: TGTGCCAGCTCGGGAATGGCGGGGACAGATACGCAGTATTTT.

CDR3 in amino acids: CSVRLDRYEQYF. DNA of the CDR3: TGCAGCGTTAGATTAGACAGGTACGAGCAGTACTTC. This rearrangement joins TRBV29-1 to TRBJ2-7; perhaps TRBD1 as D (6 bases). There are 12 residues in the CDR3. Germline V gene sequence: CDR1 SQVTM, CDR2 ANQGSEA. V was clipped by 5 bases and J by 4 bases, with 12 bases between them.

The chain employs TRBV9 and TRBJ1-2; 7 bases agree with TRBD1. Trimming removed 4 bases from V and 6 bases from J; junction bases left unmatched: 15. CDR1 and CDR2 (germline): SGDLS, YYNGEE. CDR3 length: 16 residues. In DNA form, the CDR3 reads TGTGCCAGCAGCACCGGACAGGCGACAACTGGTAATGGCTACACCTTC. Encoded protein: CASSTGQATTGNGYTF.